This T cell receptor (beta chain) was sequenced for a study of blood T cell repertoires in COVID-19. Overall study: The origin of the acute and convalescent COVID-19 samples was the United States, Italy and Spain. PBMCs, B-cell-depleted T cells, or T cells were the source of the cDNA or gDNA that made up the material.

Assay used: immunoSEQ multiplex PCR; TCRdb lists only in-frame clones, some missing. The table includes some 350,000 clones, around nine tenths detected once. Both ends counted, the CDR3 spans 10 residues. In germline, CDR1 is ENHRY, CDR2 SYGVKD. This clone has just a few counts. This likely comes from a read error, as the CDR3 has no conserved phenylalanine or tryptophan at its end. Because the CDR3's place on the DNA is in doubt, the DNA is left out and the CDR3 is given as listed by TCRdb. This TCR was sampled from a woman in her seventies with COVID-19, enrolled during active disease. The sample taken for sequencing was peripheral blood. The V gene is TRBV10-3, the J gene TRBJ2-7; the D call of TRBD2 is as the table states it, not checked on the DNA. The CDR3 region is CAITRPRRAT.